This TCR beta chain appears in the sequencing data of a study of T cells after yellow fever vaccination (dated by TCRdb to the late 2010s). The study in broad terms: The SMART-Seq v4 Ultra Low Input RNA kit was used to prepare libraries from fractions with low cell numbers. Bulk TCR alpha and beta repertoires were sequenced longitudinally to track T-cell clones before and after primary and booster YFV17D yellow fever vaccination. Blood samples were taken at several timepoints before and after primary and secondary immunization, and bulk PBMC replicates and cell subsets were isolated. Two healthy male donors, one aged 18 to 30 and one aged 30 to 40 years, made up the cohort. The study at large found these results: Because the study included only a couple of donors, the extent to which the findings can be generalized is limited. Computational filtering was required because FACS-sorted repertoires could contain abundant contaminating clonotypes from the bulk population. A small fraction of clonotypes appeared in both the CD4 and CD8 compartments, likely as a result of convergent recombination. Compared with the primary T-cell response, the secondary T-cell response was faster but weaker, reaching its peak on day 5 rather than on day 15. After the booster, most clones that had expanded after primary vaccination were detected again (roughly 95% of CD4 and more than 85% of CD8), suggesting broad maintenance of memory.

This clonotype turned up a few times. Its antigen specificity is not known. Base qualities are not recorded, but no much larger clone differs from it by a single base. Its CDR3 holds 14 amino acids, cysteine through phenylalanine. The DNA shown is the 42-base CDR3, in frame from base 1. The germline V gene yields SNHLY for CDR1 and FYNNEI for CDR2. V sheds 3 bases and J sheds 2 bases, leaving 8 bases between their ends. Taken with the paper, the label for treatment or condition translates to: live attenuated yellow fever vaccine strain. At every blood-draw timepoint, two biological replicates of bulk PBMCs were collected. A standard Ficoll-Paque protocol was used to isolate PBMCs from peripheral blood. RNA was extracted with TriZol from bulk PBMCs, CD4 and CD8 fractions, and dextramer-positive and dextramer-negative fractions. TCR cDNA was made using 5'RACE template switching, a step that added a universal primer site and unique molecular identifiers. Priming of cDNA synthesis was performed from both the TCR alpha and TCR beta constant segments. Libraries were amplified in two PCR steps, with sample barcodes and sequencing adapters added in the second step. Sequencing of the libraries was done on either Illumina HiSeq 2500 (2x100 bp) or NovaSeq (2x150 bp). In the source study's methods: MIGEC was used to demultiplex reads and collapse the reads into UMI consensus sequences, and MiXCR was used for V(D)J alignment. Using edgeR on replicate PBMC samples, clonotypes were called vaccine-responding if FDR was below 0.01 and the log2 fold change was above 5 up to day 15. Each bulk clonotype was labeled CD4 or CD8 based on which sequenced repertoire, CD4 or CD8, contained the clonotype at higher abundance. The raw public reads went through TCRdb reprocessing: fastp at Q25, MiXCR clone calling, in-frame beta chains kept. One record per CDR3 amino acid sequence lists the most common genes and DNA. For this entry, the V and J calls and clone size follow TCRdb and not the study's own pipeline. For this sample the table gives around 590,000 distinct CDR3 sequences, of which roughly an eighth were detected only once. The top ten clonotypes cover 15% of the sample.

This receptor was identified in a young man who received the YFV17D yellow fever vaccine. Source: PBMCs, taken on the day of the yellow fever booster vaccination. The sequence joins TRBV2 to TRBJ2-4; matching of 5 bases hints at TRBD1 as the D gene. For the CDR3, the sequence is CASSDSGSKNIQYF. In nucleotides, the sequence is TGTGCCAGCAGTGATTCAGGGTCCAAAAACATTCAGTACTTC. With all but the CDR3 taken from the reference TRBV2 and TRBJ2-4 genes, the full variable domain is: EPEVTQTPSHQVTQMGQEVILRCVPISNHLYFYWYRQILGQKVEFLVSFYNNEISEKSEIFDDQFSVERPDGSNFTLKIRSTKLEDSAMYFCASSDSGSKNIQYFGAGTRLSVL.